Below, one T cell receptor beta chain is given with its context. Its cognate antigen is unknown. This sample was taken from a study of cytomegalovirus exposure and HLA in healthy donors. With 7 bases clipped from V and 0 bases from J, the junction kept 6 bases outside the gene matches. Germline V gene data show CDR1 as MNHNS and CDR2 as SASEGT. This CDR3 region has 15 residues. PCR primers comprised 60 Vbeta and 13 Jbeta primers. Sequencing was performed with immunoSEQ multiplex PCR; in TCRdb, only in-frame clones are kept and a portion is missing. The repertoire holds roughly 120,000 clones, with roughly 73% as singletons. Study-wide results and limits: The records held CMV serostatus as the only immune exposure information.

The chain combines TRBV6-1 with TRBJ2-7; TRBD2 matches at 10 bases. What was sequenced was PBMCs. This receptor was obtained from a woman aged 30 to 39 in good health and CMV-seronegative. The DNA of the CDR3 is TGTGCCAGCATCCCCGGGACTAGCGACTCCTACGAGCAGTACTTC. As protein: CASIPGTSDSYEQYF.